The 28 T cell receptor beta chains reported below all come from one sample, sequenced in a study of blood T cell repertoires in COVID-19. Sequencing was performed with immunoSEQ multiplex PCR; in TCRdb, only in-frame clones are kept and a portion is missing. The sample records 70,000 or so clones, about 80% being singletons. Sequenced material: peripheral blood. The source is a human donor in a cohort sampled during active COVID-19.

In its sample, this clone was seen once. This sequence joins TRBV19 and TRBJ1-2, with a tentative D call TRBD1 (5 bases). CDR3 length equals 15 residues. Per germline, CDR1 LNHDA and CDR2 SQIVND (reference sequence). Trimming pared 7 bases from V and 0 bases from J, leaving 15 bases between. The CDR3 DNA sequence: TGTGCCAGTACCCCCGGGGGGGGGACTAACTATGGCTACACCTTC. It translates to CASTPGGGTNYGYTF.

The chain couples TRBV6-2 or TRBV6-3 to TRBJ1-1; 7 nucleotides agree with TRBD1. Germline-derived CDR1 and CDR2 are MNHEY and SVGEGT. J gave up 3 bases and V 0 bases, and 7 bases lay outside the gene matches. The length of the CDR3 is 16 residues. The chain's CDR3 is CASSYSLGRGYTEAFF. CDR3 bases: TGTGCCAGCAGTTACTCTCTAGGCAGGGGGTACACTGAAGCTTTCTTT.

The chain couples TRBV18 to TRBJ1-3; a possible D gene is TRBD1 (6 bases). Trimming took off 5 bases at V and 0 bases at J, with 11 bases between the two ends. The V gene's germline CDR1 is KGHSH and CDR2 LQKENI. The CDR3 runs 15 residues. CDR3 DNA sequence: TGTGCCAGCTCAAGAGACAGGAGCTCTGGAAACACCATATATTTT. This sequence encodes CASSRDRSSGNTIYF.

This chain links TRBV6-6 with TRBJ2-5; 7 nucleotides agree with TRBD1. The germline V gene encodes CDR1 MNHNY and CDR2 SVGAGI (reference sequence). The CDR3 covers 14 residues. J was trimmed by 5 bases and V by 2 bases; bases with no gene match: 5. CDR3 sequence (DNA): TGTGCCAGCAGTTACGGTGACAGGGCGGAGACCCAGTACTTC. Protein: CASSYGDRAETQYF.

In DNA form, the CDR3 reads TGTGCCAGTAGTATTAGGATCGGGGGTGGATTCAATCAGCCCCAGCATTTT. Translation: CASSIRIGGGFNQPQHF. The J gene is TRBJ1-5, the V gene TRBV19; D perhaps matches TRBD1 (5 bases). The CDR3 has 17 residues. V was cut by 3 bases and J by 3 bases, with 18 bases left in between. Germline V CDR1 and CDR2: LNHDA, SQIVND (reference sequence). Using reference TRBV19 and TRBJ1-5 for the parts outside the CDR3, the full variable domain is DGGITQSPKYLFRKEGQNVTLSCEQNLNHDAMYWYRQDPGQGLRLIYYSQIVNDFQKGDIAEGYSVSREKKESFPLTVTSAQKNPTAFYLCASSIRIGGGFNQPQHFGDGTRLSIL.

V gene TRBV30 combines with J gene TRBJ1-6, with D maybe TRBD1 (5 bases). Trimming cost V 5 bases and J 8 bases, with 16 bases left between them. The germline V gene has CDR1 GTSNPN and CDR2 SVGIG (reference sequence). The length of the CDR3 is 14 residues. CDR3 sequence reads: CAWGSRGSHSPLHF. The DNA for the CDR3 is TGTGCCTGGGGTTCAAGGGGAAGCCATTCACCCCTCCACTTT.

The chain uses TRBV12-3 or TRBV12-4 and TRBJ1-1; D is uncertain. This CDR3 contains 13 residues. Between the trimmed V and J ends, which lost 2 bases and 4 bases, there was a span of 8 bases. CDR3 in amino acids: CASSLQLITEAFF. The CDR3 DNA reads TGTGCCAGCAGTTTACAGTTGATCACTGAAGCTTTCTTT.

The V and J genes are TRBV6-5 and TRBJ2-7; no clear D. Germline V CDR1 and CDR2: MNHEY, SVGAGI. V lost 5 bases and J lost 0, with 5 bases in between. The CDR3 sequence is 12 residues long. The CDR3 DNA reads TGTGCCAGCAGTCGGGTCTCCTACGAGCAGTACTTC. Translated, it gives CASSRVSYEQYF.

The genes are TRBV27 and TRBJ1-2; no reliable D call. In germline, CDR1 is MNHEY, CDR2 SMNVEV (reference sequence). Trimming removed 3 bases from V and 7 bases from J, with 12 bases in between. The length of the CDR3 is 13 residues. The CDR3 is CASSLGGFGGYTF. The DNA for the CDR3 is TGTGCCAGCAGTTTGGGAGGGTTTGGTGGCTACACCTTC.

The rearrangement joins TRBV7-8 to TRBJ2-7; TRBD1 is a possible D gene (6 bases). The CDR3 spans 16 residues. Germline CDR1 is SGHVS and CDR2 is FQNEAQ. Between the trimmed V and J ends, which lost 4 bases and 1 base, there was a span of 17 bases. This CDR3 is CASSSTGLGSSYEQYF. The DNA for the CDR3 is TGTGCCAGCAGCTCTACAGGGCTCGGTTCGTCCTACGAGCAGTACTTC.

The chain combines TRBV6-5 with TRBJ2-5; maybe TRBD1 (6 bases). This CDR3 is 15 amino acids long. Germline V gene lookup returns CDR1 MNHEY and CDR2 SVGAGI. V was shortened by 5 bases and J by 1 base, with 14 bases between the two germline ends. CDR3 sequence: CASSQQGTSQETQYF. CDR3 DNA sequence: TGTGCCAGCAGTCAGCAAGGGACATCCCAAGAGACCCAGTACTTC.

The chain is built from TRBV6-2 or TRBV6-3 and TRBJ2-7; 12 bases agree with TRBD1. V gave up 2 bases and J gave up 5 bases; unmatched junction bases: 4. The CDR3 is 15 residues long. Germline V gene sequence: CDR1 MNHEY, CDR2 SVGEGT. The CDR3 loop is CASSYAGQGADEQYF. The CDR3 coding sequence is TGTGCCAGCAGTTACGCGGGACAGGGGGCTGACGAGCAGTACTTC.

The V and J genes are TRBV27 and TRBJ2-7; TRBD1 aligns across 10 bases. The CDR3 loop spans 16 amino acids. In germline, CDR1 is MNHEY, CDR2 SMNVEV (reference sequence). With 5 bases clipped from V and 5 bases from J, the junction kept 12 bases outside the gene matches. The CDR3 region is CASSELPGQGFNEQYF. CDR3 nucleotides: TGTGCCAGCAGTGAGCTTCCGGGACAGGGGTTCAACGAGCAGTACTTC.

This clone was found once. The J gene is TRBJ2-7, the V gene TRBV2, with unresolved D. CDR3 length equals 13 residues. V was shortened by 6 bases and J by 2 bases, with 11 bases between the two germline ends. Germline V gives CDR1 SNHLY, CDR2 FYNNEI. This chain's CDR3 is CASRPGSAYEQYF. The CDR3, as DNA: TGTGCCAGCAGGCCCGGGTCAGCCTACGAGCAGTACTTC.

This clone was seen only a few times. The chain has TRBV29-1 and TRBJ1-2; TRBD1 matches 11 bases. This CDR3 region has 12 residues. Germline CDR1 SQVTM, CDR2 ANQGSEA. With V trimmed by 6 bases and J by 13 bases, 10 bases remained unmatched. CDR3 region: CSVKATDRGLTF. The CDR3, as DNA: TGCAGCGTCAAAGCCACGGACAGGGGGCTCACCTTC.

This chain links TRBV7-2 with TRBJ2-5, with D possibly being TRBD1 (7 bases). V gave up 5 bases and J gave up 4 bases, with 17 bases separating them. The germline gives CDR1 SGHTA, CDR2 FQGNSA. This CDR3 is 15 amino acids long. The CDR3 sequence is CASSTRRGLGETQYF. The CDR3 coding sequence is TGTGCCAGCAGCACCCGGAGGGGGCTGGGAGAGACCCAGTACTTC.

This clone has a single count. This chain connects TRBV2 to TRBJ1-4; 8 bases align to TRBD1. Germline CDR1 is SNHLY and CDR2 is FYNNEI. Losses at the gene ends were 3 bases for V and 8 bases for J; bases not matched to a gene: 8. The CDR3 totals 15 residues. The DNA of the CDR3 is TGTGCCAGCAGTGACGATACAGGGGGAGTCGAAAAACTGTTTTTT. It yields the protein CASSDDTGGVEKLFF.

The chain's CDR3 is CASSKGQGRLSRTIYF. The CDR3 coding sequence is TGTGCCAGCAGCAAGGGACAGGGCCGTCTTTCCAGAACCATATATTTT. V is TRBV14 and J is TRBJ1-3; TRBD1 aligns across 9 bases. The CDR3 is 16 amino acids. V lost 5 bases and J lost 10; bases outside the gene matches: 15. Germline V CDR1 and CDR2: SGHDN, FVKESK.

The chain links TRBV2 to TRBJ2-7, with TRBD2 identical over 9 bases. V shed 3 bases and J 4 bases; nucleotides not matched to a gene: 7. CDR1 is SNHLY, CDR2 FYNNEI, per germline. CDR3 size: 15 residues. The CDR3 nucleotides read TGTGCCAGCAGTGACCTAGCGGGGATTATATACGAGCAGTACTTC. Translating gives CASSDLAGIIYEQYF.

The chain links TRBV6-5 to TRBJ1-6; D unclear. V lost 7 bases, J lost 0 bases, and 4 bases lay in between. The germline gives CDR1 MNHEY, CDR2 SVGAGI. The CDR3 contains 13 residues. CDR3 bases: TGTGCCAGCACGAGCTCCTATAATTCACCCCTCCACTTT. It translates to CASTSSYNSPLHF.

V and J are TRBV7-3 and TRBJ1-1, with TRBD1 identical over 7 bases. Germline CDR1 is SGHTA and CDR2 is FQGTGA. Losses at the gene ends were 5 bases for V and 1 base for J; bases not matched to a gene: 4. The CDR3 extends over 14 amino acids. CDR3 bases: TGTGCCAGCAGCCCAGGGGGTACGAACACTGAAGCTTTCTTT. Protein product: CASSPGGTNTEAFF.

The CDR3 nucleotides are TGTGCTAGTGGTTTGAGCGGCCCGGACGAGCAGTACTTC. It codes for CASGLSGPDEQYF. The chain recombines TRBV12-5 with TRBJ2-7, with D perhaps matching TRBD2 (5 bases). CDR3 length: 13 residues. Per the germline V gene, CDR1 is LGHNT and CDR2 is FRNRAP. With 2 bases removed from V and 5 bases from J, the gap between germline ends came to 10 bases.

Remarks on this clone: Other nucleotide sequences from this sample produce the same CDR3. The V call is TRBV18, the J call TRBJ2-7; 11 nucleotides agree with TRBD1. The CDR3 runs to 15 residues. Trimming at V came to 0 bases and at J to 3 bases, leaving 1 base not matched to a gene. Germline lookup yields CDR1 KGHSH and CDR2 LQKENI. The CDR3 DNA reads TGTGCCAGCTCACCACCGGGGACAGGGGGCTACGAGCAGTACTTC. Translation: CASSPPGTGGYEQYF.

The rearrangement links TRBV6-6 to TRBJ2-7; 8 bases are shared with TRBD1. In germline, CDR1 is MNHNY, CDR2 SVGAGI (reference sequence). The V gene end was trimmed by 6 bases and the J gene end by 2 bases; junction bases not matched to a gene: 24. CDR3 size: 20 residues. In DNA form, the CDR3 reads TGTGCCAGCAGCTTTTTTAGAGAAGAACTACGGGACAGGAAGACCTACGAGCAGTACTTC. This codes for CASSFFREELRDRKTYEQYF.

The chain employs TRBV19 and TRBJ2-7, with D possibly being TRBD2 (6 bases). The V gene lost 5 bases and the J gene lost 2 bases, with 13 bases spanning the gap. Germline lookup yields CDR1 LNHDA and CDR2 SQIVND (reference sequence). This CDR3 is 14 amino acids long. The CDR3 region is CASSYRDSPYEQYF. CDR3 bases: TGTGCCAGTAGTTACCGGGACTCCCCCTACGAGCAGTACTTC.

The V gene is TRBV9, the J gene TRBJ2-3, with TRBD1 as a possible D gene (5 bases). V was clipped by 2 bases and J by 3 bases, with 16 bases between them. CDR1 and CDR2 (germline): SGDLS, YYNGEE. The CDR3 contains 16 residues. CDR3 protein: CASSVYSGLGTDTQYF. CDR3 bases: TGTGCCAGCAGCGTTTATTCAGGGTTAGGAACAGATACGCAGTATTTT. Drawing the rest from reference TRBV9 and TRBJ2-3, the complete variable domain is DSGVTQTPKHLITATGQRVTLRCSPRSGDLSVYWYQQSLDQGLQFLIQYYNGEERAKGNILERFSAQQFPDLHSELNLSSLELGDSALYFCASSVYSGLGTDTQYFGPGTRLTVL.

The chain recombines TRBV2 with TRBJ1-2; no clear D. V dropped 2 bases and J dropped 8 bases, with 12 bases sitting between them. The V gene's germline CDR1 is SNHLY and CDR2 FYNNEI. The CDR3 covers 13 residues. The CDR3: CASSEFRGGGYTF. CDR3 nucleotide sequence: TGTGCCAGCAGTGAATTTCGAGGAGGAGGCTACACCTTC.

The V call is TRBV27, the J call TRBJ2-7, with D perhaps TRBD1 (6 bases). Trimming removed 0 bases at V and 4 bases at J, with 13 bases between. This CDR3 is built from 15 residues. CDR1 MNHEY and CDR2 SMNVEV come from the germline V gene (reference sequence). CDR3 sequence (DNA): TGTGCCAGCAGTTTATCCCCAGGGGCGGTTTACGAGCAGTACTTC. It translates to CASSLSPGAVYEQYF.